The text below deals with one T cell receptor (beta chain). These data originate in a study of shared T cell receptors in the human thymus. Measured with immunoSEQ multiplex PCR; TCRdb has only the in-frame clones, and not every one. This sample has some 660,000 clones, with 87% found just once. Germline V gene data show CDR1 as SGHKS and CDR2 as YYEKEE (reference sequence). V lost 1 base, J lost 0 bases, and 20 bases lay in between. This CDR3 comprises 19 residues. These data are also associated with another study on human thymus T cells.

V and J are TRBV5-5 and TRBJ1-5; a weak D match, TRBD1 (5 bases). This clonotype was obtained from a boy in the first two years of life with a congenital heart defect. Source material: thymocytes. The chain's CDR3 is CASSLCPAGIGDSNQPQHF. DNA of the CDR3: TGTGCCAGCAGCTTGTGTCCAGCTGGTATAGGGGATAGCAATCAGCCCCAGCATTTT.